This is a list of T cell receptor beta chains from one sample in a study of control samples from healthy donors and cancer patients. Clones were read by immunoSEQ multiplex PCR, and TCRdb kept only the in-frame ones, dropping some. The repertoire has about 130,000 clones, 85% to 95% of them found once; the top ten carry 1.7%. Sequencing was done on a sample of PBMCs. The receptors come from a man aged 45-60 years with head and neck cancer. The CDR3 runs from the conserved cysteine through the conserved F or W. Each record gives: V gene, clone size, D gene, J gene, CDR3 protein, CDR3 DNA. The D gene is left open where the match is weak. Size tells how often a clone was seen (once, few, many) or the class of an expanded clone, and some rows leave it out.

v_call: TRBV7-6
clone_size: -
d_call: -
j_call: TRBJ2-5
cdr3_aa: CASSLDGTQVRTQYF
cdr3_nt: TGTGCCAGCAGCTTAGACGGGACGCAGGTCAGGACCCAGTACTTC

v_call: TRBV19
clone_size: -
d_call: -
j_call: TRBJ2-2
cdr3_aa: CASGTLTNTGELFF
cdr3_nt: TGTGCCAGCGGGACACTGACGAACACCGGGGAGCTGTTTTTT

v_call: TRBV3-1/TRBV3-2
clone_size: -
d_call: TRBD1
j_call: TRBJ2-7
cdr3_aa: CASSRKTGTGFYEQYF
cdr3_nt: TGTGCCAGCAGCCGAAAAACCGGGACAGGGTTCTACGAGCAGTACTTC

v_call: TRBV27
clone_size: -
d_call: TRBD2
j_call: TRBJ2-5
cdr3_aa: CASTGFRTSGEETQYF
cdr3_nt: TGTGCCAGCACGGGATTCCGGACTAGCGGGGAAGAGACCCAGTACTTC

v_call: TRBV18
clone_size: -
d_call: -
j_call: TRBJ2-7
cdr3_aa: CASSPDRYEQYF
cdr3_nt: TGTGCCAGCTCACCTGACAGATACGAGCAGTACTTC

v_call: TRBV18
clone_size: -
d_call: TRBD1
j_call: TRBJ1-1
cdr3_aa: CASSLQRTGFGAFF
cdr3_nt: TGTGCCAGCTCACTTCAAAGGACAGGGTTTGGAGCTTTCTTT

v_call: TRBV18
clone_size: -
d_call: -
j_call: TRBJ1-3
cdr3_aa: CASSPSPELGSGNTIYF
cdr3_nt: TGTGCCAGCTCACCATCGCCAGAGCTCGGCTCTGGAAACACCATATATTTT

v_call: TRBV5-5
clone_size: -
d_call: TRBD1
j_call: TRBJ1-2
cdr3_aa: CASRAGTGLGYTF
cdr3_nt: TGTGCCAGCAGGGCCGGGACAGGGTTAGGCTACACCTTC

v_call: TRBV19
clone_size: -
d_call: -
j_call: TRBJ1-5
cdr3_aa: CASPRVDSNQPQHF
cdr3_nt: TGTGCCAGCCCACGGGTTGATAGCAATCAGCCCCAGCATTTT

v_call: TRBV15
clone_size: -
d_call: TRBD1
j_call: TRBJ1-1
cdr3_aa: CATSRGSTGDTEAFF
cdr3_nt: TGTGCCACCAGCAGAGGCTCCACAGGGGACACTGAAGCTTTCTTT

v_call: TRBV28
clone_size: -
d_call: TRBD1
j_call: TRBJ1-5
cdr3_aa: CASSPGTAYQPQHF
cdr3_nt: TGTGCCAGCAGTCCGGGGACAGCCTATCAGCCCCAGCATTTT

v_call: TRBV6-2/TRBV6-3
clone_size: once
d_call: TRBD2
j_call: TRBJ2-1
cdr3_aa: CASSLAGGPKNEQFF
cdr3_nt: TGTGCCAGCAGTTTAGCGGGGGGGCCAAAAAATGAGCAGTTCTTC

v_call: TRBV12-5
clone_size: -
d_call: -
j_call: TRBJ1-5
cdr3_aa: CASDLRDGPNNQPQHF
cdr3_nt: TGTGCTAGTGACTTACGGGACGGCCCGAACAATCAGCCCCAGCATTTT

v_call: TRBV29-1
clone_size: -
d_call: TRBD2
j_call: TRBJ2-3
cdr3_aa: CSVLLAGGSTDTQYF
cdr3_nt: TGCAGCGTACTCCTAGCGGGGGGTTCCACAGATACGCAGTATTTT

v_call: TRBV7-2
clone_size: -
d_call: -
j_call: TRBJ1-3
cdr3_aa: CASSTTRDSGNTIYF
cdr3_nt: TGTGCCAGCAGCACCACTCGGGACTCTGGAAACACCATATATTTT

v_call: TRBV12-3/TRBV12-4
clone_size: -
d_call: -
j_call: TRBJ2-7
cdr3_aa: CASSLGIYEQYF
cdr3_nt: TGTGCCAGCAGTTTGGGTATCTACGAGCAGTACTTC

v_call: TRBV3-1/TRBV3-2
clone_size: -
d_call: -
j_call: TRBJ1-4
cdr3_aa: CASSLTDVTNEKLFF
cdr3_nt: TGTGCCAGCAGCCTGACAGACGTAACTAATGAAAAACTGTTTTTT

v_call: TRBV27
clone_size: -
d_call: -
j_call: TRBJ1-6
cdr3_aa: CASWGTRTPSPLHF
cdr3_nt: TGTGCCAGTTGGGGAACCAGGACGCCTTCACCCCTCCACTTT

v_call: TRBV3-1/TRBV3-2
clone_size: -
d_call: -
j_call: TRBJ1-1
cdr3_aa: CASSPIMNTEAFF
cdr3_nt: TGTGCCAGCAGCCCAATTATGAACACTGAAGCTTTCTTT

v_call: TRBV5-1
clone_size: -
d_call: TRBD2
j_call: TRBJ2-3
cdr3_aa: CASSGLAGMTDTQYF
cdr3_nt: TGCGCCAGCAGCGGGCTAGCGGGGATGACAGATACGCAGTATTTT